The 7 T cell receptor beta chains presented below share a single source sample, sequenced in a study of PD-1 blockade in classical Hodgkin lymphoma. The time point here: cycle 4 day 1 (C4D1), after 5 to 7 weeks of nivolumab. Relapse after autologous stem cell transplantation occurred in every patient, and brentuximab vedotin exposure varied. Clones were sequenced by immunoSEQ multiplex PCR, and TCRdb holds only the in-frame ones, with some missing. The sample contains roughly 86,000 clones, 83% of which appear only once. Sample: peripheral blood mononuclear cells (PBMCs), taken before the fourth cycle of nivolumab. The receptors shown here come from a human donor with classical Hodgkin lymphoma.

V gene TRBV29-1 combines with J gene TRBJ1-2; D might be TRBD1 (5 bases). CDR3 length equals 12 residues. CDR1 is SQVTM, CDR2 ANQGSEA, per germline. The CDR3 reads CRASGGGYGYTF. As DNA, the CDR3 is TGCAGGGCCAGTGGGGGTGGCTATGGCTACACCTTC.

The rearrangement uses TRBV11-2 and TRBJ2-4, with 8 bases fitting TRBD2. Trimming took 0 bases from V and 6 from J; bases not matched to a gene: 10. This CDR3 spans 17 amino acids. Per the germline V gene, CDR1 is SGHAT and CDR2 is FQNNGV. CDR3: CASSLDSTGGPGNIQYF. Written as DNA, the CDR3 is TGTGCCAGCAGCTTAGATTCGACGGGAGGGCCGGGAAACATTCAGTACTTC.

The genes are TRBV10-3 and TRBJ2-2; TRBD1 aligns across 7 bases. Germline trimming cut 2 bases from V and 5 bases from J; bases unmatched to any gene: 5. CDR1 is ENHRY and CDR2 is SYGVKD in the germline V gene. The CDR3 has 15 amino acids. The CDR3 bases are TGTGCCATCAGTGAGGCAGGGGGTGAGACCGGGGAGCTGTTTTTT. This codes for CAISEAGGETGELFF.

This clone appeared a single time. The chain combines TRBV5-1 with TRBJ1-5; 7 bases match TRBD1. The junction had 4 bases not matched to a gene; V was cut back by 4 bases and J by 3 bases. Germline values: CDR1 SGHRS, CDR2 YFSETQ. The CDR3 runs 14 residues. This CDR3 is CASSHGQDNQPQHF. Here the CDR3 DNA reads TGCGCCAGCAGCCACGGACAGGACAATCAGCCCCAGCATTTT.

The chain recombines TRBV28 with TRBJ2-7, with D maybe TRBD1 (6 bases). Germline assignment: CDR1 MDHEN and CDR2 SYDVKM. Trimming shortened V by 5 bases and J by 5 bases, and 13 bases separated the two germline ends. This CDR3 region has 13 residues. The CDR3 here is CASSPQGLDEQYF. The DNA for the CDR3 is TGTGCCAGCAGTCCGCAGGGGCTTGACGAGCAGTACTTC.

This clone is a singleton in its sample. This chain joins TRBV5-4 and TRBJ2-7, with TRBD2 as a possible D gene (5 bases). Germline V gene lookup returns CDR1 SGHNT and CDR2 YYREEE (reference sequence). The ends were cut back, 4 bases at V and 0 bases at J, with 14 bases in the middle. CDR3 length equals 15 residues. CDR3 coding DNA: TGTGCCAGCAGCGTTGATCCCGGAGGCTCCTACGAGCAGTACTTC. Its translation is CASSVDPGGSYEQYF.

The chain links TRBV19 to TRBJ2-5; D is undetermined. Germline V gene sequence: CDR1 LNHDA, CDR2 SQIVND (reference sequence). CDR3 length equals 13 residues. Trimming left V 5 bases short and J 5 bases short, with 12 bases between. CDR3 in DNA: TGTGCCAGTAGTTCCTTTGTGGGGGAGACCCAGTACTTC. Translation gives CASSSFVGETQYF.